This T cell receptor (beta chain) was captured by sequencing in a study of CD4 T cells in relation to SARS-CoV-2 and coronaviruses. Libraries were prepared by immunoSEQ multiplex PCR; TCRdb keeps only in-frame clonotypes and omits some of them. The table includes fewer than 25,000 clones, 60% to 85% detected once. This CDR3 contains 13 residues. Germline V gene data show CDR1 as SGHAT and CDR2 as FQNNGV. The germline V and J ends were trimmed by 5 bases and 2 bases, with 9 bases remaining between them. A note on this clone: Its target is not known.

CD4+ T cells from unexposed donors were obtained before the COVID-19 pandemic (2011-2018). After ten to eleven days of culture, CD4+ T cells were isolated. Sequenced: CD4+ T cells from PBMCs, cultured in vitro. The chain combines TRBV11-2 with TRBJ1-2, with D maybe TRBD1 (6 bases). This sequence was found in a human donor in good health. The DNA for the CDR3 is TGTGCCAGCAGCGAGGACAGAAACTATGGCTACACCTTC. Encoded protein: CASSEDRNYGYTF.